Below are 25 T cell receptor beta chains sequenced from a single sample in a study of T cell changes during pregnancy in multiple sclerosis (dated by TCRdb to about 2019). The library was obtained by the immunoSEQ multiplex PCR assay. This immuneACCESS table, as held by TCRdb, lists in-frame sequences with V and J called but not all clones. Of the missing ones, under half trace to an unresolved V gene in checked studies; the others have no known cause. This sample lists 18,000 or so clones; 88% were detected once. The top ten hold about 1.3% of the sample. Material: CD4+ T cells from peripheral blood mononuclear cells, obtained in the first trimester of pregnancy. Every receptor here comes from a female donor in good health, enrolled as a control in a pregnancy study.

The gene calls are TRBV5-4 and TRBJ1-5; 7 positions match TRBD1. Germline values: CDR1 SGHNT, CDR2 YYREEE (reference sequence). V dropped 1 base and J dropped 3; count of bases not matched to a gene: 7. The CDR3 runs 16 residues. The CDR3 reads CASSLWGRGDNQPQHF. For the CDR3, the DNA is TGTGCCAGCAGCTTGTGGGGCAGGGGGGACAATCAGCCCCAGCATTTT.

The chain uses TRBV27 and TRBJ2-7, with 9 nucleotides matching TRBD2. Per germline, CDR1 MNHEY and CDR2 SMNVEV (reference sequence). V shed 6 bases, J shed 0 bases, and the junction held 9 bases outside the gene matches. The length of the CDR3 is 16 residues. As DNA, the CDR3 is TGTGCCAGCAGAGGATACAGCGGGAGGTCCTCCTACGAGCAGTACTTC. As protein: CASRGYSGRSSYEQYF.

Only one count was recorded for this clone. The chain joins TRBV2 to TRBJ1-4; unclear D gene. Germline lookup yields CDR1 SNHLY and CDR2 FYNNEI. The CDR3 loop spans 16 amino acids. Trimming removed 4 bases at V and 3 bases at J, with 15 bases between. CDR3 sequence: CASSASPGAANEKLFF. DNA of the CDR3: TGTGCCAGCAGTGCAAGCCCCGGCGCGGCTAATGAAAAACTGTTTTTT.

V and J are TRBV6-5 and TRBJ1-1; D may be TRBD1 (5 bases). The CDR3 sequence is 15 residues long. Germline loops: CDR1 MNHEY, CDR2 SVGAGI. V was cut by 7 bases and J by 1 base, with 16 bases left in between. The CDR3 sequence: CASTDLGQGNTEAFF. Here the CDR3 DNA reads TGTGCCAGCACAGATCTAGGGCAGGGGAACACTGAAGCTTTCTTT.

The chain couples TRBV27 to TRBJ1-2; D not certain. V was shortened by 0 bases and J by 8 bases, with 16 bases between the two germline ends. The CDR3 consists of 15 residues. In germline, CDR1 is MNHEY, CDR2 SMNVEV (reference sequence). CDR3: CASSLSINAALGYTF. CDR3 nucleotide sequence: TGTGCCAGCAGTTTATCTATCAATGCGGCCCTGGGCTACACCTTC.

V is TRBV6-6 and J is TRBJ1-2, with D possibly being TRBD1 (6 bases). CDR3 size: 14 residues. With 6 bases removed from V and 0 bases from J, the gap between germline ends came to 11 bases. Germline CDR1 MNHNY, CDR2 SVGAGI (reference sequence). In DNA, the CDR3 is TGTGCCAGCAGGGGGGACATAGCTAACTATGGCTACACCTTC. Translation gives CASRGDIANYGYTF.

The V and J genes are TRBV5-1 and TRBJ1-4; the D is unclear. Per germline, CDR1 SGHRS and CDR2 YFSETQ. V lost 2 bases, J lost 2 bases, and 7 bases lay in between. The CDR3 totals 14 residues. CDR3 residues: CASSLSMTNEKLFF. The DNA of the CDR3 is TGCGCCAGCAGCTTATCAATGACTAATGAAAAACTGTTTTTT.

The chain has TRBV29-1 and TRBJ1-1; D is unresolved. Trimming cost V 4 bases and J 5 bases, with 5 bases left between them. The CDR3 consists of 10 residues. The germline gives CDR1 SQVTM, CDR2 ANQGSEA. Here the CDR3 DNA reads TGCAGCGTTGGAGTTACTGAAGCTTTCTTT. This gives the protein CSVGVTEAFF.

The rearrangement links TRBV18 to TRBJ1-2, with D perhaps matching TRBD1 (5 bases). V dropped 0 bases and J dropped 4 bases, with 12 bases sitting between them. The CDR3 spans 15 residues. The germline gives CDR1 KGHSH, CDR2 LQKENI. CDR3 coding DNA: TGTGCCAGCTCACCACCGGGGGAGGGAATCTATGGCTACACCTTC. Translating it yields CASSPPGEGIYGYTF.

The V and J genes are TRBV25-1 and TRBJ2-5; TRBD1 agrees at 9 bases. Judging by the DNA end, TRBJ2-7 fits better; the J call may be wrong. This CDR3 comprises 17 residues. Per the germline V gene, CDR1 is MGHDK and CDR2 is SYGVNS. The CDR3 DNA reads TGTGCCAGCAGTCCCTCGGGGGGACAGGGAAAGGGGTACGAGCAGTACTTC. Translating gives CASSPSGGQGKGYEQYF.

V usage is TRBV5-6 and J usage is TRBJ2-7, with D possibly matching TRBD2 (5 bases). The CDR3 spans 15 residues. The germline gives CDR1 SGHDT, CDR2 YYEEEE. Trimming removed 2 bases at V and 3 bases at J, with 15 bases between. For the CDR3, the DNA is TGTGCCAGCAGCTTCCTCGGCGGGTCTATCTACGAGCAGTACTTC. This encodes CASSFLGGSIYEQYF.

This clone was detected once. The chain is built from TRBV5-6 and TRBJ2-5; D possibly corresponds to TRBD1 (5 bases). The CDR3 is 15 amino acids. Germline V CDR1 and CDR2: SGHDT, YYEEEE. With 0 bases removed from V and 5 bases from J, the gap between germline ends came to 14 bases. Written as DNA, the CDR3 is TGTGCCAGCAGCTTGGATGCAGGGCCAGGGGAGACCCAGTACTTC. Its translation: CASSLDAGPGETQYF.

The chain couples TRBV5-4 to TRBJ2-7, with 8 bases lining up with TRBD2. Germline CDR1 reads SGHNT; CDR2 reads YYREEE (reference sequence). The CDR3 is 17 amino acids. V lost 0 bases, J lost 1 base, and 9 bases stayed unmatched. The CDR3 loop is CASSLAISGSISYEQYF. CDR3 in DNA: TGTGCCAGCAGCTTGGCCATCAGCGGGAGTATTTCCTACGAGCAGTACTTC.

The chain has TRBV30 and TRBJ1-5; D ambiguous. CDR1 is GTSNPN, CDR2 SVGIG, per germline (reference sequence). There are 15 residues in the CDR3. Trimming removed 0 bases from V and 3 bases from J, with 12 bases in between. The CDR3 here is CAWSVGRRHNQPQHF. CDR3 nucleotide sequence: TGTGCCTGGAGTGTAGGGAGACGACACAATCAGCCCCAGCATTTT.

This clone was recorded once. The rearrangement uses TRBV4-3 and TRBJ1-2; D uncertain. With 1 base removed from V and 5 bases from J, the gap between germline ends came to 14 bases. CDR1 LGHNA and CDR2 YSLEER come from the germline V gene. This CDR3 region has 15 residues. The CDR3 reads CASSQGGAKLYGYTF. The CDR3 DNA reads TGCGCCAGCAGCCAAGGAGGAGCGAAACTTTATGGCTACACCTTC.

In its sample, this clone was seen once. This chain uses TRBV15 with TRBJ1-2; tentative D call: TRBD1 (5 bases). CDR1 LNHNV and CDR2 YYDKDF come from the germline V gene (reference sequence). The V end was cut by 0 bases, the J end by 3 bases, with 11 bases between. The CDR3 totals 15 residues. In nucleotides, the CDR3 is TGTGCCACCAGCAGAGATTTGGTACAGGACTATGGCTACACCTTC. Its translation is CATSRDLVQDYGYTF. Based on the CDR3 plus reference TRBV15 and TRBJ1-2, the full variable domain is DAMVIQNPRYQVTQFGKPVTLSCSQTLNHNVMYWYQQKSSQAPKLLFHYYDKDFNNEADTPDNFQSRRPNTSFCFLDIRSPGLGDTAMYLCATSRDLVQDYGYTFGSGTRLTVV.

The chain carries TRBV27 and TRBJ1-1; unclear D gene. This CDR3 has 16 amino acids. V was cut by 7 bases and J by 1 base, with 19 bases left in between. The V gene's germline CDR1 is MNHEY and CDR2 SMNVEV (reference sequence). CDR3: CASKPYREGANTEAFF. CDR3 DNA sequence: TGTGCCAGCAAACCATATAGGGAGGGAGCGAACACTGAAGCTTTCTTT.

The genes are TRBV27 and TRBJ2-1; 10 nucleotides line up with TRBD1. CDR1 MNHEY and CDR2 SMNVEV come from the germline V gene (reference sequence). Trimming at V came to 5 bases and at J to 7 bases, leaving 11 bases not matched to a gene. The CDR3 covers 16 residues. The DNA of the CDR3 is TGTGCCAGCAGTATGGATCGGGACAGGGGATGGAATGAGCAGTTCTTC. Its protein is CASSMDRDRGWNEQFF.

V gene TRBV6-5 combines with J gene TRBJ2-1; 8 bases are shared with TRBD2. V trimming: 4 bases; J trimming: 7 bases; junction bases outside the gene matches: 12. This CDR3 is built from 16 residues. The germline V gene has CDR1 MNHEY and CDR2 SVGAGI. The CDR3: CASSLTHERGWNEQFF. DNA for the CDR3: TGTGCCAGCAGTTTAACTCACGAGCGGGGGTGGAATGAGCAGTTCTTC.

This sequence joins TRBV6-1 and TRBJ2-5; a possible D gene is TRBD1 (6 bases). TRBJ2-7 matches the DNA end more closely, so the J call is doubtful. CDR3 length: 12 amino acids. CDR1 and CDR2 (germline): MNHNS, SASEGT. CDR3 region: CASSAQGAEQYF. In nucleotides, the CDR3 is TGTGCCAGCAGTGCACAGGGCGCCGAGCAGTACTTC.

CDR3 sequence: CASSHTSAQYF. The CDR3 DNA reads TGTGCCAGCAGCCACACTAGTGCCCAGTACTTC. This sequence joins TRBV11-2 and TRBJ2-5; D is perhaps TRBD2 (5 bases). CDR3 length: 11 amino acids. V was pared by 5 bases and J by 9 bases, with 10 bases between. Per germline, CDR1 SGHAT and CDR2 FQNNGV.

The V and J genes are TRBV25-1 and TRBJ1-1; 7 nucleotides match TRBD1. Trimming took 4 bases from V and 3 from J; bases not matched to a gene: 11. The CDR3 spans 16 residues. Germline CDR1 MGHDK, CDR2 SYGVNS. The CDR3 nucleotides read TGTGCCAGCAGTGGGTACAGGGGAGTGAGGGACACTGAAGCTTTCTTT. Translation: CASSGYRGVRDTEAFF.

The chain joins TRBV30 to TRBJ2-1, with 8 bases matching TRBD2. V shed 0 bases and J 8 bases; nucleotides not matched to a gene: 9. Germline V gene sequence: CDR1 GTSNPN, CDR2 SVGIG (reference sequence). The CDR3 is 15 amino acids. For the CDR3, the DNA is TGTGCCTGGAGTGTACGGGGGGGGGCCCTCCATGAGCAGTTCTTC. This encodes CAWSVRGGALHEQFF. Full variable domain (rest looked up from reference TRBV30 and TRBJ2-1): SQTIHQWPATLVQPVGSPLSLECTVEGTSNPNLYWYRQAAGRGLQLLFYSVGIGQISSEVPQNLSASRPQDRQFILSSKKLLLSDSGFYLCAWSVRGGALHEQFFGPGTRLTVL.

V is TRBV5-4 and J is TRBJ2-1, with a weak D call TRBD2 (5 bases). This CDR3 comprises 14 residues. CDR1 is SGHNT and CDR2 is YYREEE in the germline V gene (reference sequence). Deletions cut 4 bases from V and 10 bases from J, with 18 bases between. The CDR3 bases are TGTGCCAGCAGCCCAGGACTCGGTCAAGTAGAGCAGTTCTTC. Amino acids: CASSPGLGQVEQFF.

This clone was observed once. The chain employs TRBV9 and TRBJ2-1; D is unclear. Trimming left V 3 bases short and J 2 bases short, with 9 bases between. The germline CDR1 and CDR2 sequences are SGDLS and YYNGEE. The CDR3 is 14 amino acids. CDR3 amino acids: CASSEGTAYNEQFF. The CDR3 DNA is TGTGCCAGCAGCGAAGGAACAGCCTACAATGAGCAGTTCTTC.